The present entry profiles one TCR beta chain with its context. In the authors' workflow: Amplifying reference gene primers gave estimates of nucleated cell counts. Assay used: immunoSEQ multiplex PCR; TCRdb lists only in-frame clones, some missing. V, J and clone size are taken as reported in that table, and D and trimming were inferred from the DNA itself. Of more than 85,000 clones listed, approximately 88% were seen once; the top ten hold roughly 3.5%. The data derive from a study of blood T cell repertoires in COVID-19. Study information: The samples span acute and convalescent COVID-19 from the United States, Italy and Spain.

The receptor's source is a woman aged 70-85 years with acute or convalescent COVID-19. Material: peripheral blood.

The CDR3 loop reads CASSPRTGGINEQYF. The CDR3 DNA reads as TGTGCCAGCAGCCCCCGGACAGGGGGTATCAACGAGCAGTACTTC. The V gene is TRBV14, the J gene TRBJ2-7, with 10 bases identical to TRBD1. V was clipped by 4 bases and J by 5 bases; unmatched bases: 8. The CDR3 consists of 15 residues. CDR1 and CDR2 from the germline V gene are SGHDN and FVKESK.